A single sample gave rise to the 20 T cell receptor beta chains below, sequenced in a study of tissue T cells after allogeneic stem cell transplantation. Only in-frame clones appear in the TCRdb table, and some are missing; sequencing was by immunoSEQ multiplex PCR. The table includes roughly 5,000 clones, under 55% detected once. Time point here: mouse harvest day 14 after allogeneic transplant. The graft held 10^6 splenic CD5+ T cells and 10^7 T-cell-depleted bone marrow cells. The sequenced material came from gut tissue. The receptors were gathered from a female BALB/c mouse given C57BL/6 T cells with graft-versus-host disease after an allogeneic hematopoietic cell transplant.

Concerning this clone: Gene names refer to mouse genes. The observed sequence ends 1 residue before the CDR3 terminus, with the missing tail filled in from the germline J gene. The genes are TRBV29 and TRBJ1-1; D not resolved. The ends were cut back, 0 bases at V and 0 bases at J, with 5 bases in the middle. CDR1 is MSHET, CDR2 SYDVDS, per germline. The CDR3 is made up of 14 amino acids. The covered CDR3 bases are TGTGCTAGCAGTTTATCAAGGTCAAACACAGAAGTCTTC. It codes for CASSLSRSNTEVF. In full, the CDR3 reads CASSLSRSNTEVFF. The variable domain in full, completed from reference TRBV29 and TRBJ1-1, reads DMKVTQMPRYLIKRMGENVLLECGQDMSHETMYWYRQDPGLGLQLIYISYDVDSNSEGDIPKGYRVSRKKREHFSLILDSAKTNQTSVYFCASSLSRSNTEVFFGKGTRLTVV.

Turning to this clone: Gene names and germline refer to mouse. The covered CDR3 bases are TGCACCTGCAGTGCACAACAGGGGCACACAGAAGTCTTC. It translates to CTCSAQQGHTEVF. The full-length CDR3 reads as CTCSAQQGHTEVFF. The chain joins TRBV1 to TRBJ1-1; 7 bases are shared with TRBD1. The sequenced fragment ends 1 residue before the CDR3 boundary, so the rest is inferred from the germline J gene. This CDR3 has 14 amino acids. Germline V gene data show CDR1 as NSQYPW and CDR2 as LRSPGD (reference sequence). Losses at the gene ends were 2 bases for V and 3 bases for J; bases not matched to a gene: 3.

Comment on this clone: The genes and germline here are from mouse. The read stops 1 residue short of the end of the CDR3; the missing end is completed from the germline J gene. The gene calls are TRBV15 and TRBJ1-1; no firm D call. The CDR3 loop spans 11 amino acids. Germline V gene sequence: CDR1 SGHND, CDR2 FRSKSL. Deletions cut 2 bases from V and 3 bases from J, with 1 base between. CDR3 bases read: TGTGCCAGCAGTTTATACACAGAAGTCTTC. Residues: CASSLYTEVF. The whole CDR3 is CASSLYTEVFF.

Comments on this clone: Gene names follow the mouse nomenclature. The sequenced fragment ends 1 residue before the CDR3 boundary, so the rest is inferred from the germline J gene. The chain employs TRBV16 and TRBJ2-7; 13 nucleotides agree with TRBD2. J gave up 4 bases and V 0 bases, and 0 bases lay outside the gene matches. The CDR3 is made up of 15 amino acids. CDR1 is SGHSA and CDR2 is FRNQAP in the germline V gene. CDR3 DNA (partial): TGTGCAAGCAGCTTAGAGGGACTGGGGGGGTATGAACAGTAC. Its protein is CASSLEGLGGYEQY. The entire CDR3 reads CASSLEGLGGYEQYF.

A remark on this clone: Mouse names are used for the genes. Read coverage stops 1 residue before the CDR3 terminus; the germline J gene supplies the remainder. V gene TRBV26 combines with J gene TRBJ1-3; D remains ambiguous. The CDR3 totals 14 residues. Germline CDR1 and CDR2: KGHPV and FQNQEV (reference sequence). Trimming removed 0 bases at V and 0 bases at J, with 3 bases between. The CDR3 bases that were read are TGTGCCAGCAGTCTGTCCAGTTCTGGAAATACGCTCTAT. It yields the protein CASSLSSSGNTLY. The entire CDR3 sequence reads CASSLSSSGNTLYF.

Regarding this clone: Gene names refer to mouse genes. The read falls 1 residue short of the CDR3 end, and the missing part is taken from the germline J gene. The chain recombines TRBV3 with TRBJ2-3; D not certain. Trimming pared 2 bases from V and 0 bases from J, leaving 9 bases between. Germline CDR1 and CDR2: SNHLY and FYNGKV (reference sequence). This CDR3 region has 15 residues. The CDR3 reads CASSLRWDSAETLYF. The CDR3 DNA, read in part, is TGTGCCAGCAGCTTACGGTGGGATAGTGCAGAAACGCTGTAT.

In regard to this clone: Mouse gene names and germline throughout. The read ends 1 residue before the CDR3 terminus; that terminus is restored from the germline J gene. The chain combines TRBV3 with TRBJ1-4; D call uncertain. The CDR3 totals 14 residues. CDR1 SNHLY and CDR2 FYNGKV come from the germline V gene (reference sequence). V was pared by 3 bases and J by 4 bases, with 9 bases between. CDR3 protein: CASSFRHLNERLFF. CDR3 DNA (partial): TGTGCCAGCAGCTTCAGACATCTCAACGAAAGATTATTT.

Concerning this clone: Mouse names are used for the genes. The CDR3 extends 1 residue past the end of the read, so its final part is completed from the germline J gene. The J gene is TRBJ2-2, the V gene TRBV26, with 9 positions matching TRBD2. Per the germline V gene, CDR1 is KGHPV and CDR2 is FQNQEV (reference sequence). After removal of 5 bases from V and 0 bases from J, the junction contained 4 bases not matched to a gene. This CDR3 spans 16 amino acids. The DNA read from the CDR3 is TGTGCCAGCAGTTTACTGGGGGGAGCAAACACCGGGCAGCTCTAC. Translating it yields CASSLLGGANTGQLY. The whole CDR3 is CASSLLGGANTGQLYF.

This clone counts as large. Germline and genes here are mouse. From the germline J gene comes the end of the CDR3, since the read stops 1 residue before it. The chain recombines TRBV13-2 with TRBJ2-1; TRBD2 might be the D (6 bases). Germline assignment: CDR1 NNHNN and CDR2 SYGAGS (reference sequence). The CDR3 runs 14 residues. V was pared by 1 base and J by 7 bases, with 12 bases between. The CDR3 protein is CASGDRGEEAEQFF. Partial CDR3 DNA: TGTGCCAGCGGTGATCGGGGGGAGGAGGCTGAGCAGTTC.

As concerns this clone: Germline and genes: mouse. The CDR3 is cut off 1 residue early in the read; its end comes from the germline J gene. Other DNA sequences within the sample encode an identical CDR3. The V call is TRBV17, the J call TRBJ1-4; the D is unclear. There are 13 residues in the CDR3. V lost 2 bases and J lost 1, with 2 bases in between. Per the germline V gene, CDR1 is MNHDT and CDR2 is YYDKIL. The CDR3 bases that were read are TGTGCTAGCAGTAGATCTTCCAACGAAAGATTATTT. It encodes CASSRSSNERLF. The complete CDR3 protein is CASSRSSNERLFF.

This clone was observed a handful of times. The gene names given are mouse names. The CDR3 extends 1 residue past the end of the read, so its final part is completed from the germline J gene. The J gene is TRBJ2-5, the V gene TRBV13-1; TRBD1 aligns across 10 bases. Germline V gives CDR1 NSHNY, CDR2 SYGAGN. The CDR3 runs 14 residues. V dropped 3 bases and J dropped 5; count of bases not matched to a gene: 3. CDR3 loop: CASSADRGLDTQYF. The covered CDR3 bases are TGTGCCAGCAGTGCCGACAGGGGGCTAGACACCCAGTAC.

A remark on this clone: The listed genes are named as in mouse. The read gets to within 1 residue of the CDR3 end, and the germline J gene fills in the rest. The chain recombines TRBV26 with TRBJ2-7; 9 bases line up with TRBD2. J gave up 7 bases and V 2 bases, and 6 bases lay outside the gene matches. The CDR3 runs to 14 residues. Germline loops: CDR1 KGHPV, CDR2 FQNQEV (reference sequence). The sequenced CDR3 bases are TGTGCCAGCAGTCTGGGGGTGGGGGGGCGCGAACAGTAC. The encoded protein is CASSLGVGGREQY. The whole CDR3 reads CASSLGVGGREQYF.

As for this clone: The germline and genes are mouse ones. The read halts 1 residue ahead of the CDR3 end, with the missing end drawn from the germline J gene. J is TRBJ2-1 and V is TRBV26; D unresolved. The CDR3 is made up of 13 amino acids. Germline V CDR1 and CDR2: KGHPV, FQNQEV (reference sequence). With 2 bases removed from V and 6 bases from J, the gap between germline ends came to 8 bases. Partial CDR3 DNA: TGTGCCAGCAGTCTGGGGGATGGTGCTGAGCAGTTC. Translated: CASSLGDGAEQF. The whole CDR3 protein is CASSLGDGAEQFF.

Turning to this clone: Gene names denote mouse genes. The read gets to within 1 residue of the CDR3 end, and the germline J gene fills in the rest. This chain uses TRBV13-2 with TRBJ2-7; possible D gene TRBD2, 6 bases. The CDR3 contains 13 residues. The germline V gene has CDR1 NNHNN and CDR2 SYGAGS (reference sequence). V lost 3 bases to trimming and J lost 6 bases, with 13 bases between them. CDR3 DNA (partial): TGTGCCAGCGGTGGCCTCTGGGGTTTTGAACAGTAC. This codes for CASGGLWGFEQY. The entire CDR3 reads CASGGLWGFEQYF.

Worth noting for this clone: Germline and genes: mouse. The read falls 1 residue short of the CDR3 end, and the missing part is taken from the germline J gene. V is TRBV12-1 and J is TRBJ2-4, with no clear D. Germline V gene data show CDR1 as SGHSN and CDR2 as HYEKVE. This CDR3 contains 12 residues. Trimming removed 5 bases at V and 5 bases at J, with 10 bases between. The CDR3 sequence: CASFRGANTLYF. The part of the CDR3 DNA that was read is TGTGCCAGCTTTCGGGGAGCAAACACCTTGTAC. Looking up the rest from reference TRBV12-1 and TRBJ2-4 gives the full variable domain: DSGVVQSPRHIIKEKGGRSVLTCIPISGHSNVVWYQQTLGKELKFLIQHYEKVERDKGFLPSRFSVQQFDDYHSEMNMSALELEDSAMYFCASFRGANTLYFGAGTRLSVL.

As to this clone: These gene names are mouse names. The sequenced fragment ends 1 residue before the CDR3 boundary, so the rest is inferred from the germline J gene. The gene calls are TRBV23 and TRBJ1-4; the table's D call TRBD1 went unverified against the DNA. This CDR3 is built from 16 residues. Germline assignment: CDR1 KGHTA and CDR2 FQNQQP. The CDR3 DNA, read in part, is TGCTCCAGCAGTCAATCGCAGGGAAATTCCAACGAAAGATTATTT. The encoded protein is CSSSQSQGNSNERLF. The CDR3 as a whole reads CSSSQSQGNSNERLFF.

With regard to this clone: Mouse germline and gene names are used. The CDR3 end is not reached by the read, which stops 1 residue before it; the germline J gene fills it in. The chain links TRBV4 to TRBJ1-6; 7 nucleotides match TRBD1. TRBJ1-6 has ORF status, its function being uncertain. With V trimmed by 5 bases and J by 4 bases, 5 bases remained unmatched. The CDR3 is 15 residues long. Germline V lookup: CDR1 LGHDT, CDR2 YNNKQL (reference sequence). CDR3 sequence: CASSQGGHYNSPLYF. Partial CDR3 DNA: TGTGCCAGCAGCCAGGGGGGACATTATAATTCGCCCCTCTAC.

Worth noting for this clone: Mouse gene names apply. Coverage ceases 1 residue before the CDR3 finishes, and the germline J gene fills in the end. The chain links TRBV23 to TRBJ1-1. Looked up from germline, CDR1 is KGHTA and CDR2 is FQNQQP. The CDR3 consists of 13 residues. The CDR3 reads CSSSQGVNTEVFF. The sequenced CDR3 bases are TGCTCCAGCAGTCAAGGGGTGAACACAGAAGTCTTC.

Comments on this clone: Gene names refer to mouse genes. The CDR3 end falls 1 residue outside the read, so it is completed with the germline J gene. This chain joins TRBV3 and TRBJ2-3; no firm D call. Trimming pared 2 bases from V and 4 bases from J, leaving 4 bases between. Germline V gives CDR1 SNHLY, CDR2 FYNGKV (reference sequence). The CDR3 contains 12 residues. The sequenced part of the CDR3 DNA is TGTGCCAGCAGCTTACAGTCAGAAACGCTGTAT. It is translated as CASSLQSETLY. The CDR3 in its entirety is CASSLQSETLYF.

With regard to this clone: Each gene name is a mouse one. Read coverage stops 1 residue before the CDR3 terminus; the germline J gene supplies the remainder. The J gene is TRBJ2-1, the V gene TRBV26; D is unclear. Trimming took off 6 bases at V and 0 bases at J, with 12 bases between the two ends. The CDR3 contains 15 residues. Germline V gene data show CDR1 as KGHPV and CDR2 as FQNQEV (reference sequence). Partial CDR3 DNA: TGTGCCAGCAGCCGTGACAAATATAACTATGCTGAGCAGTTC. Translating gives CASSRDKYNYAEQF. The complete CDR3 reads CASSRDKYNYAEQFF.